Detailed here is one TCR beta chain. In the same sample, other DNA sequences code for this CDR3. This sample stems from a study of blood T cell repertoires in COVID-19. The protocol was immunoSEQ multiplex PCR, while the TCRdb copy is restricted to in-frame clones and leaves out a portion. The sample yields about 110,000 clones, around 80% seen once. V was pared by 3 bases and J by 8 bases, with 10 bases between. This CDR3 has 12 residues. This sequence was found in an elderly woman with acute or convalescent COVID-19. Sequenced material: peripheral blood. V gene TRBV12-3 or TRBV12-4 combines with J gene TRBJ1-2; maybe TRBD1 (6 bases). As DNA, the CDR3 is TGTGCCAGCAGTTTTGCAGGGGACGGCTACACCTTC. This translates into CASSFAGDGYTF.